This T cell receptor (gamma chain) is from a study of gamma delta lymphoproliferative disorders and STAT genes. In the study overall: Delta libraries were made per EuroClonality-NGS working group procedure.

Genomic DNA from isolated PBMCs served as the sequencing template. All patient samples were collected while patients were off therapy or before therapy. In the case of this clone: Other nucleotide sequences in the sample specify the same CDR3.

The V and J ends lost 1 base and 11 bases, in that order; junction bases with no gene match: 2. The CDR3 loop spans 10 amino acids. CDR1 is EGSTGY, CDR2 YDSYTSSV, per germline. TCRdb re-called the multiplex PCR reads using CATT. This sample carries about 2,200 gamma-chain clones, roughly 10% of them seen once, and the ten largest clones take over 45%. Sample: blood. The chain recombines TRGV4 with TRGJ1 or TRGJ2. Because TCRdb records no J gene, it was assigned here through a match of the DNA to germline. The receptor comes from a human donor with gamma-delta T-cell large granular lymphocyte leukemia. CDR3 region: CATWDGQKLF. CDR3 nucleotide sequence: TGTGCCACCTGGGATGGACAGAAACTCTTT.